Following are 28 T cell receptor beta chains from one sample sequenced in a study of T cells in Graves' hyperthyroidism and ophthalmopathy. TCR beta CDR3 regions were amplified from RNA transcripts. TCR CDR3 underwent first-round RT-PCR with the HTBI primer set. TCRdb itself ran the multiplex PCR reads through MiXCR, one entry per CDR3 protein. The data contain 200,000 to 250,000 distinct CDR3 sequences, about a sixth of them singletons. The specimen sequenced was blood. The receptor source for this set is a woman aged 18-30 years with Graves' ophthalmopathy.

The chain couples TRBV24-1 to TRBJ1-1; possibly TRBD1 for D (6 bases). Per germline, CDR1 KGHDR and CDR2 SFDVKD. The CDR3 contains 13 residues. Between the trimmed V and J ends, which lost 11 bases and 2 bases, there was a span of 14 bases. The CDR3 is CANRGGRNTEAFF. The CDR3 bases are TGTGCCAACAGAGGGGGGAGAAACACTGAAGCTTTCTTT.

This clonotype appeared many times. The CDR3 protein is CASSMDTNSNQPQHF. DNA for the CDR3: TGTGCCAGCAGCATGGACACCAATAGCAATCAGCCCCAGCATTTT. The chain has TRBV7-8 and TRBJ1-5, with TRBD1 as a possible D gene (5 bases). The CDR3 covers 15 residues. Germline V gives CDR1 SGHVS, CDR2 FQNEAQ. Trimming cost V 5 bases and J 0 bases, with 11 bases left between them.

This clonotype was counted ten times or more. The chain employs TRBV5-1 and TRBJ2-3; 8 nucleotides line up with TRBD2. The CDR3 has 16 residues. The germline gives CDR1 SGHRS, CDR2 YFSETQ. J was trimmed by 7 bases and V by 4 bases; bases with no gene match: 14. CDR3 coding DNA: TGCGCCAGCAGCCCTATTTTAGGACTAGCCGGGTATACGCAGTATTTT. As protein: CASSPILGLAGYTQYF.

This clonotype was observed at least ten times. The CDR3 DNA reads TGTGCCAGCGGGGGTAAGCGGGAGAGGAACACAGATACGCAGTATTTT. It encodes CASGGKRERNTDTQYF. The chain recombines TRBV2 with TRBJ2-3; 8 bases map to TRBD2. The CDR3 covers 16 residues. Per germline, CDR1 SNHLY and CDR2 FYNNEI. Trimming at V came to 8 bases and at J to 2 bases, leaving 12 bases not matched to a gene.

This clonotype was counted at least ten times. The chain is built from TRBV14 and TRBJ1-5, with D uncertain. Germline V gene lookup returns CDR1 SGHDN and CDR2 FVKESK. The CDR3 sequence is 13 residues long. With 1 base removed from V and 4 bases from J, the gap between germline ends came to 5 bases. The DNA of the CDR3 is TGTGCCAGCAGCCAAGCAGGAAATCAGCCCCAGCATTTT. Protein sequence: CASSQAGNQPQHF.

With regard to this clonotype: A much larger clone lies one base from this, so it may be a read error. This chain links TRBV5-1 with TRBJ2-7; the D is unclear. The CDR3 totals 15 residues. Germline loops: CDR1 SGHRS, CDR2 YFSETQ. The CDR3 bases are TGCGCCAGCAGCTTGTTTCCCCCAGGAAGCTACGGGCAGTACTTC. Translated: CASSLFPPGSYGQYF.

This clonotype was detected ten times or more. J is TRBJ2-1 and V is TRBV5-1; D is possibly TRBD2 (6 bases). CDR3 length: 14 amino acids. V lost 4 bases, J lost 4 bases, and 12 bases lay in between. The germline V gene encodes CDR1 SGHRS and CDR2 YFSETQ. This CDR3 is CASSQGGVYNEQFF. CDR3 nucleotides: TGCGCCAGCAGCCAGGGCGGGGTTTACAATGAGCAGTTCTTC.

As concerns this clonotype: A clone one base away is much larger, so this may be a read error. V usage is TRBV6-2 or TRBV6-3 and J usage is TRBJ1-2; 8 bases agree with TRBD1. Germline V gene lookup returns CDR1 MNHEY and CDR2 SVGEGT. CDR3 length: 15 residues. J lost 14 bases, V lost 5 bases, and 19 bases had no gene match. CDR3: CASSESRKGQASQTF. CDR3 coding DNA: TGTGCCAGCAGTGAGTCGCGCAAGGGACAGGCCAGCCAGACCTTC.

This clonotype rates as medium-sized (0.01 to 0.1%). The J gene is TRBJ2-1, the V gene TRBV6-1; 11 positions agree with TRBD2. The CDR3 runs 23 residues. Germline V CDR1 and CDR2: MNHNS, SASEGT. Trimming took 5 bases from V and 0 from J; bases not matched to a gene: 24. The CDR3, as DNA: TGTGCCAGCAGTCCTTTCTGGGTGAACTTGTGGAGACTAGCGGGAAGCTCCTACAATGAGCAGTTCTTC. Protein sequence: CASSPFWVNLWRLAGSSYNEQFF.

The CDR3 DNA sequence: TGTGCCAGCAGCGTGGGCCAGAGAAACACAGATACGCAGTATTTT. It encodes CASSVGQRNTDTQYF. The rearrangement links TRBV9 to TRBJ2-3; D ambiguous. The CDR3 runs 15 residues. The germline V gene encodes CDR1 SGDLS and CDR2 YYNGEE. Trimming pared 2 bases from V and 2 bases from J, leaving 12 bases between.

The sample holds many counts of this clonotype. CDR3: CASSLGRQRRETQYF. In DNA form, the CDR3 reads TGTGCCAGCAGCTTAGGCCGGCAACGTAGGGAGACCCAGTACTTC. The gene calls are TRBV7-8 and TRBJ2-5; D ambiguous. V was pared by 1 base and J by 5 bases, with 14 bases between. The CDR3 sequence is 15 residues long. Germline lookup yields CDR1 SGHVS and CDR2 FQNEAQ.

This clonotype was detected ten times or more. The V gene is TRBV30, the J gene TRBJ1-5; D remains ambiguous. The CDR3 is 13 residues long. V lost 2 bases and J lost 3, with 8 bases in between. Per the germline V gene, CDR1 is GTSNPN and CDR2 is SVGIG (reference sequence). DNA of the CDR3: TGTGCCTGGAGTCTGAGCCTCAATCAGCCCCAGCATTTT. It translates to CAWSLSLNQPQHF. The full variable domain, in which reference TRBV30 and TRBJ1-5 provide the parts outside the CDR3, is SQTIHQWPATLVQPVGSPLSLECTVEGTSNPNLYWYRQAAGRGLQLLFYSVGIGQISSEVPQNLSASRPQDRQFILSSKKLLLSDSGFYLCAWSLSLNQPQHFGDGTRLSIL.

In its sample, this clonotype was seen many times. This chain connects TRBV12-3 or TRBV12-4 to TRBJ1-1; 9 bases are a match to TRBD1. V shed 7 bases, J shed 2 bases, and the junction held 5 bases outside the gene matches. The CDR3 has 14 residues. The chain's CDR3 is CASTLTGGNTEAFF. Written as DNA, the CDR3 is TGTGCCAGCACCCTGACAGGGGGTAACACTGAAGCTTTCTTT.

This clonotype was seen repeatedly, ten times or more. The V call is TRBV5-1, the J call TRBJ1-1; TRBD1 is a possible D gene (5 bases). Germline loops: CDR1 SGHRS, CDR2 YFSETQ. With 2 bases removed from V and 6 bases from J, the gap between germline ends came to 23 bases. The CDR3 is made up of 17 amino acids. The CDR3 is CASSFSQGAAWRAEAFF. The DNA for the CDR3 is TGCGCCAGCAGCTTTAGCCAGGGCGCCGCTTGGCGCGCTGAAGCTTTCTTT. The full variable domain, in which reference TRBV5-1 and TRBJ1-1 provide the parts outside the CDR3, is KAGVTQTPRYLIKTRGQQVTLSCSPISGHRSVSWYQQTPGQGLQFLFEYFSETQRNKGNFPGRFSGRQFSNSRSEMNVSTLELGDSALYLCASSFSQGAAWRAEAFFGQGTRLTVV.

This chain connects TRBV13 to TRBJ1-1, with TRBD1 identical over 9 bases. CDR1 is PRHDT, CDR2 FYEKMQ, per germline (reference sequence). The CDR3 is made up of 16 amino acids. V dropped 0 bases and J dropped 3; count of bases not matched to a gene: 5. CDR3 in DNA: TGTGCCAGCAGCTTAGGGGACAGGGGTAGAGACACTGAAGCTTTCTTT. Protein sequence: CASSLGDRGRDTEAFF. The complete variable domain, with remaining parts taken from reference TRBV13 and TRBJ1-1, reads AAGVIQSPRHLIKEKRETATLKCYPIPRHDTVYWYQQGPGQDPQFLISFYEKMQSDKGSIPDRFSAQQFSDYHSELNMSSLELGDSALYFCASSLGDRGRDTEAFFGQGTRLTVV.

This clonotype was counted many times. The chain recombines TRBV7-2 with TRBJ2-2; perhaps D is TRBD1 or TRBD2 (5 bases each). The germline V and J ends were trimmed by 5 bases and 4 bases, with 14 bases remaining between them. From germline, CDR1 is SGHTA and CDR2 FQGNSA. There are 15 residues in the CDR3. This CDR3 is CASSPPGTSTGELFF. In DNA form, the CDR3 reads TGTGCCAGCAGCCCACCCGGGACGAGCACCGGGGAGCTGTTTTTT.

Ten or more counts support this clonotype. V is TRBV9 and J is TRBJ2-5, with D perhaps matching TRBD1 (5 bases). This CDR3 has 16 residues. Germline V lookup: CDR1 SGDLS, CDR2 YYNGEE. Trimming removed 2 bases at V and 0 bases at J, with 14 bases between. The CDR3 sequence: CASSVGAVDNQETQYF. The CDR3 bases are TGTGCCAGCAGCGTTGGGGCGGTCGACAACCAAGAGACCCAGTACTTC.

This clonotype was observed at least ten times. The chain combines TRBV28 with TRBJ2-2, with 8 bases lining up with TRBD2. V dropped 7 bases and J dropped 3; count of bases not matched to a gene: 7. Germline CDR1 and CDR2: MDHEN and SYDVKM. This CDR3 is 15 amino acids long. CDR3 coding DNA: TGTGCCAGCATCTCGCGGGAGGAGCACACCGGGGAGCTGTTTTTT. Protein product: CASISREEHTGELFF. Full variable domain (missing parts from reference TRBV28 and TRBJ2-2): DVKVTQSSRYLVKRTGEKVFLECVQDMDHENMFWYRQDPGLGLRLIYFSYDVKMKEKGDIPEGYSVSREKKERFSLILESASTNQTSMYLCASISREEHTGELFFGEGSRLTVL.

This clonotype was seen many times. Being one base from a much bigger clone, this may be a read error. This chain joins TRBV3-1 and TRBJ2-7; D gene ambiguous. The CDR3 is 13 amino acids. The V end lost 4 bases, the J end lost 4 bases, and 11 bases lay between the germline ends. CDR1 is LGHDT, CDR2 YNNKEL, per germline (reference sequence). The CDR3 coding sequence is TGTGCCAGCAGCCGAGACGATCGTTACGAGCAGTACTTC. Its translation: CASSRDDRYEQYF.

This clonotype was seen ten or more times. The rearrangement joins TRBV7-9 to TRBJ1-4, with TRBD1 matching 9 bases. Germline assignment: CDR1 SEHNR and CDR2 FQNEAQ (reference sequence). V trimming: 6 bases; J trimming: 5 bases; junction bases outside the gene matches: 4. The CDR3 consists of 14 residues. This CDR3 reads CASSVGTGNEKLFF. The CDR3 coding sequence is TGTGCCAGCAGTGTCGGGACAGGGAATGAAAAACTGTTTTTT.

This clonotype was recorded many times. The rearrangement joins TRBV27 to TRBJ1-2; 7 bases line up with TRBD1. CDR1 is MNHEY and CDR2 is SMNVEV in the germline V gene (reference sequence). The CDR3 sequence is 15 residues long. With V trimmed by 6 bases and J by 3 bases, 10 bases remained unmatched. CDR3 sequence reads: CASRPRDSSYYGYTF. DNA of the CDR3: TGTGCCAGCAGACCCCGGGACAGCTCCTACTATGGCTACACCTTC.

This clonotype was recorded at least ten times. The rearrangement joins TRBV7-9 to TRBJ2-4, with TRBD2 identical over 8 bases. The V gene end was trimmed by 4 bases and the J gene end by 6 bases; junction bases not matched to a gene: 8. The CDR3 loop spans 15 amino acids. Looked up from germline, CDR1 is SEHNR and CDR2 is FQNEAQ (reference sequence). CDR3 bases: TGTGCCAGCAGCTCCGCGGGGGGCGTGGTAAACATTCAGTACTTC. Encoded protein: CASSSAGGVVNIQYF.

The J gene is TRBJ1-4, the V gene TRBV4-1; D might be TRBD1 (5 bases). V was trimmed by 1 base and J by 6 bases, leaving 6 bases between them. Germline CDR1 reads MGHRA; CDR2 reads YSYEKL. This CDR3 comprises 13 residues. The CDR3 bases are TGCGCCAGCAGCCAAGGGGGGTATGAAAAACTGTTTTTT. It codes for CASSQGGYEKLFF.

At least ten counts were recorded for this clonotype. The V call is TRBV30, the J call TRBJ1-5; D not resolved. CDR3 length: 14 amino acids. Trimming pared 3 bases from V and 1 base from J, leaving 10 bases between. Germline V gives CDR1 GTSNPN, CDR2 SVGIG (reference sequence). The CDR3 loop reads CAWSLRLSNQPQHF. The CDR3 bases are TGTGCCTGGAGCCTACGGTTGAGCAATCAGCCCCAGCATTTT.

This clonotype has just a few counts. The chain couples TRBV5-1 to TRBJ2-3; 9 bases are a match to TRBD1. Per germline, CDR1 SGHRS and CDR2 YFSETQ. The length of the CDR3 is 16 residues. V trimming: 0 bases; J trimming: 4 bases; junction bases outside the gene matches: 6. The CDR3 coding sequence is TGCGCCAGCAGCTTGGGGGGACAGGGAGGAGCAGATACGCAGTATTTT. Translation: CASSLGGQGGADTQYF.

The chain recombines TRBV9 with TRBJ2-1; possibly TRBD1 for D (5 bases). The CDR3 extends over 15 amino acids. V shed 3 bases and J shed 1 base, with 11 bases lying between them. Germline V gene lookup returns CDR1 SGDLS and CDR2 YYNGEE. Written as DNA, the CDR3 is TGTGCCAGCAGCGCTAGGGGCGAATCCTACAATGAGCAGTTCTTC. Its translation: CASSARGESYNEQFF.

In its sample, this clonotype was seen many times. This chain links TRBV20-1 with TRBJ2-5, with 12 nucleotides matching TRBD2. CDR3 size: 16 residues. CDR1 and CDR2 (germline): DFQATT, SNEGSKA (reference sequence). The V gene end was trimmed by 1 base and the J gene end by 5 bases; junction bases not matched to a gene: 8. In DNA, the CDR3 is TGCAGTGCTAGAGGACTAGCGGGAGCTCGAGGGGAGACCCAGTACTTC. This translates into CSARGLAGARGETQYF.

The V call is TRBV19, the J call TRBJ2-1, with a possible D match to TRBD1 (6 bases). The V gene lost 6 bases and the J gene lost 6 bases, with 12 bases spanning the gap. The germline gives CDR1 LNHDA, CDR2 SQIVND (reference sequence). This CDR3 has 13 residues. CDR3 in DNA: TGTGCCAGTAGGGCTAGAGGGGGCAATGAGCAGTTCTTC. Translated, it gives CASRARGGNEQFF.